The 5 T cell receptor beta chains reported below all come from one sample, sequenced in a study of blood T cells in healthy people across ages. It was with a sample-barcoded 5' primer and a J-beta primer mix that a second PCR of about 6 to 12 cycles was run. TCRdb analysed the 5' RACE reads with MiXCR anew, one entry per CDR3 protein. Altogether around 690,000 distinct CDR3 sequences are present, around three fifths being singletons, with the ten largest covering over 35%. Sequencing used blood. These receptors originate from a man aged 55 to 70 in good health.

The V call is TRBV5-1, the J call TRBJ1-6, with 9 bases that match TRBD1. J lost 9 bases, V lost 7 bases, and 11 bases had no gene match. CDR1 and CDR2 from the germline V gene are SGHRS and YFSETQ. There are 15 residues in the CDR3. The CDR3: CASGETGGGGSPLHF. CDR3 nucleotide sequence: TGCGCCAGCGGCGAGACAGGGGGTGGTGGTTCACCCCTCCACTTT.

The J gene is TRBJ2-3, the V gene TRBV20-1, with TRBD1 matching over 7 bases. V was clipped by 3 bases and J by 2 bases; unmatched bases: 8. Germline CDR1 reads DFQATT; CDR2 reads SNEGSKA (reference sequence). The CDR3 runs 15 residues. CDR3 DNA: TGCAGTGCTAGGACCGGACAGGAGAACACAGATACGCAGTATTTT. Translating it yields CSARTGQENTDTQYF.

This clonotype came up a few times. The rearrangement links TRBV29-1 to TRBJ2-7; 8 bases line up with TRBD1. V lost 5 bases to trimming and J lost 6 bases; unmatched junction nucleotides: 6. This CDR3 is 12 amino acids long. Germline V gives CDR1 SQVTM, CDR2 ANQGSEA. Written as DNA, the CDR3 is TGCAGCGTTTCGGACAGGGTGGGCGAGCAGTACTTC. Amino acid sequence: CSVSDRVGEQYF.

This clonotype was seen repeatedly, ten times or more. The rearrangement uses TRBV12-3 or TRBV12-4 and TRBJ2-3; TRBD1 matches at 8 bases. The CDR3 is 15 residues long. J was trimmed by 5 bases and V by 5 bases; bases with no gene match: 9. Written as DNA, the CDR3 is TGTGCCAGCAGTCCCAGGGGGCTCGGGAGAGATACGCAGTATTTT. As protein: CASSPRGLGRDTQYF.

The chain employs TRBV2 and TRBJ2-1; 8 bases are shared with TRBD2. Trimming at V came to 6 bases and at J to 2 bases, leaving 6 bases not matched to a gene. From germline, CDR1 is SNHLY and CDR2 FYNNEI. The CDR3 length is 15 residues. The CDR3 sequence is CASRDPGGPYNEQFF. The CDR3 DNA sequence: TGTGCCAGCAGAGACCCGGGGGGGCCCTACAATGAGCAGTTCTTC.